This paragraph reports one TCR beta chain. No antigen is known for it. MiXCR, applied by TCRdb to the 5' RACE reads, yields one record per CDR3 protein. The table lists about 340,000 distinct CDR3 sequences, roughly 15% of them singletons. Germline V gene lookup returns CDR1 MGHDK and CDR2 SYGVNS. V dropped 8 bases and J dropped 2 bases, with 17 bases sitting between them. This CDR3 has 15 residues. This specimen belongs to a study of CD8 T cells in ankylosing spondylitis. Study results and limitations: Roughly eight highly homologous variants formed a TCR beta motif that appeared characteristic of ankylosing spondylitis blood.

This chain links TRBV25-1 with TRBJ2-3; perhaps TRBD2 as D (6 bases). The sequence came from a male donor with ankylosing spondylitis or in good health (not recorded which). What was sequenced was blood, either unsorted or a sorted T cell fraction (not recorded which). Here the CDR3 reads CASRPLGGLTDTQYF. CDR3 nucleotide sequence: TGTGCCAGCCGGCCCTTAGGAGGGCTCACAGATACGCAGTATTTT.